These T cell receptor beta chains were read from a single sample in a study of blood T cell repertoires in COVID-19. The assay was immunoSEQ multiplex PCR, and TCRdb's table has in-frame clones only and misses some. The table shows 400,000 or so clones, with roughly 90% occurring only once. Input material: peripheral blood. The receptors derive from a man between 18 and 29 years old with COVID-19, enrolled during active disease. Both conserved end residues are part of each CDR3. Each record gives: J gene, CDR3 length, V gene, clone size, D gene, CDR3 protein, CDR3 DNA. A D gene is named only where the DNA matches it firmly. Rows may omit the clone size; those that give it use once, few, many or a size class.

J: TRBJ2-2
length: 14
V: TRBV4-1
size: NA
D: TRBD2
CDR3: CASSPGGVTGELFF
DNA: TGCGCCAGCAGCCCGGGGGGGGTCACCGGGGAGCTGTTTTTT

J: TRBJ2-1
length: 16
V: TRBV2
size: NA
D: NA
CDR3: CASSAGGGNYYNEQFF
DNA: TGTGCCAGCAGTGCAGGGGGAGGCAATTACTACAATGAGCAGTTCTTC

J: TRBJ2-5
length: 13
V: TRBV19
size: NA
D: NA
CDR3: CASSIDRGETQYF
DNA: TGTGCCAGTAGTATAGACCGAGGAGAGACCCAGTACTTC

J: TRBJ2-5
length: 10
V: TRBV20-1
size: NA
D: NA
CDR3: CSARTDTQYF
DNA: TGCAGTGCTAGAACGGACACTCAGTACTTC

J: TRBJ2-1
length: 17
V: TRBV7-9
size: NA
D: TRBD2
CDR3: CASSFKLAGSSYNEQFF
DNA: TGTGCCAGCAGCTTTAAACTAGCGGGGTCCTCCTACAATGAGCAGTTCTTC

J: TRBJ2-7
length: 15
V: TRBV5-1
size: NA
D: TRBD2
CDR3: CASSLGSSGAHEQYF
DNA: TGCGCCAGCAGCTTGGGGTCTAGCGGGGCCCACGAGCAGTACTTC

J: TRBJ2-3
length: 14
V: TRBV5-1
size: NA
D: NA
CDR3: CASRLGLRTDTQYF
DNA: TGCGCCAGCAGATTGGGACTGCGCACAGATACGCAGTATTTT

J: TRBJ1-1
length: 15
V: TRBV20-1
size: NA
D: NA
CDR3: CSAIDILTGYTEAFF
DNA: TGCAGTGCTATTGATATATTGACAGGTTACACTGAAGCTTTCTTT

J: TRBJ2-1
length: 15
V: TRBV2
size: NA
D: TRBD2
CDR3: CASRGGSTSYNEQFF
DNA: TGTGCCAGCAGAGGCGGGAGCACCTCCTACAATGAGCAGTTCTTC

J: TRBJ2-1
length: 13
V: TRBV28
size: NA
D: TRBD2
CDR3: CASSPLAETRKFF
DNA: TGTGCCAGCAGTCCCCTAGCGGAAACGAGGAAGTTCTTC

J: TRBJ2-3
length: 15
V: TRBV24-1
size: NA
D: NA
CDR3: CATSGAASSTDTQYF
DNA: TGTGCCACTTCTGGGGCTGCTTCTAGCACAGATACGCAGTATTTT

J: TRBJ1-3
length: 15
V: TRBV3-1/TRBV3-2
size: NA
D: NA
CDR3: CASSRERVAGNTIYF
DNA: TGTGCCAGCAGCCGGGAGAGGGTAGCGGGAAACACCATATATTTT

J: TRBJ1-1
length: 14
V: TRBV18
size: NA
D: TRBD1
CDR3: CASLLDRGGTEAFF
DNA: TGTGCCAGCTTATTGGACAGGGGTGGCACTGAAGCTTTCTTT

J: TRBJ1-4
length: 17
V: TRBV11-2
size: NA
D: NA
CDR3: CASSSKQVGGDNEKLFF
DNA: TGTGCCAGCAGCTCTAAGCAAGTGGGGGGGGATAATGAAAAACTGTTTTTT

J: TRBJ2-4
length: 17
V: TRBV7-8
size: NA
D: TRBD2
CDR3: CASSPRPRTSAQNIQYF
DNA: TGTGCCAGCAGCCCCCGACCCAGGACTAGCGCCCAAAACATTCAGTACTTC

J: TRBJ2-1
length: 17
V: TRBV7-2
size: once
D: TRBD2
CDR3: CASSLHPSGTPYNEQFF
DNA: TGTGCCAGCAGCTTACACCCTAGCGGCACCCCCTACAATGAGCAGTTCTTC

J: TRBJ2-7
length: 16
V: TRBV5-7
size: NA
D: TRBD1
CDR3: CASSLAQHRGPYEQYF
DNA: TGTGCCAGCAGCTTGGCTCAACACAGGGGCCCCTACGAGCAGTACTTC

J: TRBJ2-2
length: 14
V: TRBV27
size: once
D: NA
CDR3: CASSTGFSSGELFF
DNA: TGTGCCAGCAGCACAGGGTTCTCCTCCGGGGAGCTGTTTTTT

J: TRBJ1-1
length: 14
V: TRBV7-9
size: NA
D: NA
CDR3: CASSDTSEPYEAFF
DNA: TGTGCCAGCTCCGATACGTCCGAGCCCTATGAAGCTTTCTTT

J: TRBJ2-7
length: 16
V: TRBV5-1
size: NA
D: TRBD1
CDR3: CASSPRGQVGTFEQYF
DNA: TGCGCCAGCAGCCCCCGGGGACAGGTCGGCACCTTCGAGCAGTACTTC

J: TRBJ1-2
length: 15
V: TRBV6-5
size: NA
D: TRBD1
CDR3: CASSFFGTAFYGYTF
DNA: TGTGCCAGCAGTTTCTTCGGGACAGCCTTCTATGGCTACACCTTC

J: TRBJ2-7
length: 17
V: TRBV5-3
size: NA
D: TRBD2
CDR3: CARSLDKAGGNIYEQYF
DNA: TGTGCCAGAAGCTTGGATAAAGCGGGAGGGAATATTTACGAGCAGTACTTC

J: TRBJ2-7
length: 16
V: TRBV4-1
size: NA
D: TRBD2
CDR3: CASSQESSGISYEQYF
DNA: TGCGCCAGCAGCCAAGAAAGTAGCGGGATTTCCTACGAGCAGTACTTC

J: TRBJ1-1
length: 14
V: TRBV3-1/TRBV3-2
size: NA
D: NA
CDR3: CASSQGQVNTEAFF
DNA: TGTGCCAGCAGCCAAGGACAGGTGAACACTGAAGCTTTCTTT

J: TRBJ1-2
length: 14
V: TRBV2
size: NA
D: NA
CDR3: CASGLQGSDYGYTF
DNA: TGTGCCAGCGGATTACAGGGATCGGACTATGGCTACACCTTC

J: TRBJ2-3
length: 17
V: TRBV24-1
size: once
D: TRBD2
CDR3: CATSDSIGEGWADTQYF
DNA: TGTGCCACCAGTGATTCAATTGGGGAGGGGTGGGCAGATACGCAGTATTTT

J: TRBJ1-6
length: 15
V: TRBV19
size: NA
D: NA
CDR3: CASSILGALGSPLHF
DNA: TGTGCCAGTAGTATTTTAGGGGCCTTAGGTTCACCCCTCCACTTT

J: TRBJ2-7
length: 14
V: TRBV5-6
size: NA
D: NA
CDR3: CASSWSGGSYEQYF
DNA: TGTGCCAGCAGCTGGTCCGGGGGCTCCTACGAGCAGTACTTC

J: TRBJ2-7
length: 13
V: TRBV5-5
size: NA
D: NA
CDR3: CASRIWGRDEQYF
DNA: TGTGCCAGCAGGATTTGGGGCCGGGACGAGCAGTACTTC

J: TRBJ2-3
length: 15
V: TRBV14
size: NA
D: NA
CDR3: CASSPLAGEGDTQYF
DNA: TGTGCCAGCAGCCCGCTTGCAGGGGAAGGGGATACGCAGTATTTT

J: TRBJ2-2
length: 15
V: TRBV18
size: NA
D: TRBD2
CDR3: CASSRLAGENGELFF
DNA: TGTGCCAGCTCGAGACTAGCGGGAGAAAACGGGGAGCTGTTTTTT

J: TRBJ2-1
length: 14
V: TRBV3-1/TRBV3-2
size: NA
D: TRBD2
CDR3: CASSQAGGVSEQFF
DNA: TGTGCCAGCAGCCAAGCGGGGGGGGTTAGTGAGCAGTTCTTC

J: TRBJ1-5
length: 12
V: TRBV3-1/TRBV3-2
size: NA
D: NA
CDR3: CASSHLNQPQHF
DNA: TGTGCCAGCAGCCACTTAAATCAGCCCCAGCATTTT

J: TRBJ1-1
length: 13
V: TRBV19
size: NA
D: NA
CDR3: CASREGSGTEAFF
DNA: TGTGCCAGTAGGGAGGGTAGTGGCACTGAAGCTTTCTTT

J: TRBJ2-3
length: 15
V: TRBV18
size: NA
D: TRBD1
CDR3: CASSLNTGVEDTQYF
DNA: TGTGCCAGCTCACTAAATACAGGGGTCGAAGATACGCAGTATTTT

J: TRBJ2-1
length: 16
V: TRBV5-1
size: NA
D: TRBD2
CDR3: CASSLSGKISYNEQFF
DNA: TGCGCCAGCAGCCTTAGCGGGAAAATCTCCTACAATGAGCAGTTCTTC

J: TRBJ2-5
length: 13
V: TRBV15
size: NA
D: NA
CDR3: CATSRDYQETQYF
DNA: TGTGCCACCAGCAGGGACTATCAAGAGACCCAGTACTTC

J: TRBJ2-1
length: 19
V: TRBV27
size: NA
D: TRBD1
CDR3: CASSLSRGYGASSYNEQFF
DNA: TGTGCCAGCAGTTTGAGCAGGGGGTATGGGGCTAGCTCCTACAATGAGCAGTTCTTC

J: TRBJ1-1
length: 12
V: TRBV13
size: NA
D: NA
CDR3: CASSHLNTEAFF
DNA: TGTGCCAGCTCCCATTTGAACACTGAAGCTTTCTTT

J: TRBJ2-3
length: 14
V: TRBV6-5
size: NA
D: NA
CDR3: CASEGARVSDTQYF
DNA: TGTGCCAGCGAAGGGGCAAGGGTGTCAGATACGCAGTATTTT

J: TRBJ1-4
length: 15
V: TRBV25-1
size: NA
D: NA
CDR3: CASSELGGMEEKLFF
DNA: TGTGCCAGCAGTGAATTGGGGGGGATGGAGGAAAAACTGTTTTTT

J: TRBJ2-7
length: 17
V: TRBV4-2
size: NA
D: NA
CDR3: CASSQHLPGLAIYEQYF
DNA: TGTGCCAGCAGCCAACACCTACCGGGACTGGCAATCTACGAGCAGTACTTC

J: TRBJ2-2
length: 15
V: TRBV4-2
size: NA
D: TRBD2
CDR3: CAAGSSGGAPGELFF
DNA: TGTGCCGCCGGATCTAGCGGGGGGGCCCCCGGGGAGCTGTTTTTT

J: TRBJ1-2
length: 16
V: TRBV15
size: NA
D: TRBD1
CDR3: CATSRGPGQDWDGYTF
DNA: TGTGCCACCAGCAGGGGCCCGGGACAGGATTGGGATGGCTACACCTTC

J: TRBJ2-5
length: 14
V: TRBV11-1
size: NA
D: NA
CDR3: CASSQGLLGGTQYF
DNA: TGTGCCAGCAGCCAGGGACTACTAGGGGGTACCCAGTACTTC

J: TRBJ1-5
length: 16
V: TRBV4-2
size: NA
D: TRBD1
CDR3: CASSQDLGQGNQPQHF
DNA: TGTGCCAGCAGCCAAGACTTGGGACAGGGCAATCAGCCCCAGCATTTT

J: TRBJ2-4
length: 17
V: TRBV7-9
size: NA
D: NA
CDR3: CASSLAGAGRDKNIQYF
DNA: TGTGCCAGCAGCTTAGCGGGGGCAGGGAGGGACAAAAACATTCAGTACTTC

J: TRBJ2-2
length: 14
V: TRBV27
size: NA
D: NA
CDR3: CASSWRARTGELFF
DNA: TGTGCCAGCAGTTGGAGGGCCCGAACCGGGGAGCTGTTTTTT

J: TRBJ2-1
length: 16
V: TRBV7-9
size: NA
D: TRBD2
CDR3: CASSLATSGRYDEQFF
DNA: TGTGCCAGCAGCTTAGCTACTAGCGGGAGGTACGATGAGCAGTTCTTC

J: TRBJ2-7
length: 16
V: TRBV4-1
size: NA
D: TRBD2
CDR3: CASSQGTSGSFYEQYF
DNA: TGCGCCAGCAGCCAAGGGACTAGCGGGAGTTTCTACGAGCAGTACTTC

J: TRBJ2-2
length: 16
V: TRBV7-6
size: NA
D: TRBD2
CDR3: CASSLGLAGIGGELFF
DNA: TGTGCCAGCAGCTTAGGACTAGCGGGGATTGGCGGGGAGCTGTTTTTT